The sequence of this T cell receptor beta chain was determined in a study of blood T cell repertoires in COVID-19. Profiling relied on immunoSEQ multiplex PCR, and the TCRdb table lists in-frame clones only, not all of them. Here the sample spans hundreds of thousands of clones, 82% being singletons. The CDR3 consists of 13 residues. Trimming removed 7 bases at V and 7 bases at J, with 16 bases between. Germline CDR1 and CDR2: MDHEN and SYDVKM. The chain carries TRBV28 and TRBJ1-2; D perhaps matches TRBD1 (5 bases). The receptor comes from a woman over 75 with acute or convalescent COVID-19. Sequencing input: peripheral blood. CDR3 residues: CASTARGSGGYTF. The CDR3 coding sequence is TGTGCCAGCACCGCCCGGGGGTCCGGTGGCTACACCTTC.